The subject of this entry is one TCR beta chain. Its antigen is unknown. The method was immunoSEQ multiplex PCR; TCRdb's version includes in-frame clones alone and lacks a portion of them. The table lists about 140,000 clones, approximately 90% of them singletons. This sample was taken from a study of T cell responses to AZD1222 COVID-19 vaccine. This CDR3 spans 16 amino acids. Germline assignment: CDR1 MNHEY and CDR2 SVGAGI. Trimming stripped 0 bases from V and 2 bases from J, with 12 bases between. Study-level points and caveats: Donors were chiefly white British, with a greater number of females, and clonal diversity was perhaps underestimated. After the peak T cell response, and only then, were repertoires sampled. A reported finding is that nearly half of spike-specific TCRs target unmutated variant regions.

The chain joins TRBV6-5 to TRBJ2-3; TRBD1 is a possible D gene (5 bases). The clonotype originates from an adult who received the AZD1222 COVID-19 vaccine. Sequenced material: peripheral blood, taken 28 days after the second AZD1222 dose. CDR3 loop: CASSYSETELTDTQYF. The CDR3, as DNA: TGTGCCAGCAGTTACTCCGAGACAGAACTCACAGATACGCAGTATTTT.